Sequencing of this T cell receptor (beta chain) was carried out in a study of T cells in Graves' hyperthyroidism and ophthalmopathy. This clonotype has a count of ten or more. Regions amplified from RNA transcripts were the TCR beta CDR3 regions. TCR CDR3 underwent first-round RT-PCR with the HTBI primer set. TCRdb called the multiplex PCR reads again in MiXCR, with one record for every CDR3 protein. The sample records about 620,000 distinct CDR3 sequences, about 17% being singletons. V lost 5 bases, J lost 6 bases, and 5 bases stayed unmatched. The germline V gene has CDR1 SEHNR and CDR2 FQNEAQ (reference sequence). The CDR3 is 14 residues long.

The chain is built from TRBV7-9 and TRBJ1-5; 9 bases fit TRBD1. The sequencing input was blood. The receptor comes from a woman in her 30s with Graves' hyperthyroidism. The CDR3 sequence is CASSGQGIGQPQHF. CDR3 nucleotide sequence: TGTGCCAGCAGCGGACAGGGGATCGGTCAGCCCCAGCATTTT.